This note documents a single TCR beta chain sequence. The antigen it recognizes is unknown. No qualities accompany the bases; no much larger clone lies one base away. This record belongs to a study of vaccination and CD4 T cells after COVID-19 (dated by TCRdb to between 2021 and 2022). General notes on the study: Convalescent patients had a positive SARS-CoV-2 result on nasal swab PCR, and of these patients, several had mild disease and one had severe disease. Participants received two doses of either the Pfizer-BioNTech BNT162b2 vaccine (n=8) or the Moderna mRNA-1273 vaccine (n=2). The spike-specific CD4+ TCR repertoire was compared before and after mRNA vaccination in nine to ten COVID-19 convalescent patients and a handful of infection-naive healthy vaccine recipients. Control cultures used a CEFX viral epitope pool as positive control, an HIV-1 Nef peptide pool as negative control, or no peptide. Post-COVID blood samples from convalescent patients were collected a median of roughly 100 days after diagnosis, with a range of roughly 35 to 180 days. Overlapping spike peptide pools from SARS-CoV-2 and from the common cold coronaviruses HCoV-NL63, HCoV-OC43 and HCoV-229E were used as culture stimuli. Post-vaccine blood samples were obtained a median of approximately 74 days after the second vaccine dose, with a range of roughly 14 to 241 days. The convalescent cohort included six males and four females, with two Hispanic individuals, seven Caucasians, two Asians and one multiracial person. The research as a whole found: In convalescent patients, a median around 83% of post-vaccine SARS-CoV-2-reactive clones were detected only after vaccination, and vaccine-specific priming was suggested by this finding. In convalescent patients, nearly all vaccine-specific clones (304 of 307) were found to be mono-reactive for SARS-CoV-2 spike rather than cross-reactive with common cold coronaviruses. Although the median number of SARS-CoV-2-reactive clonotypes went up from some 23 after infection to 38 after vaccination, the increase was not significant. Relatively few convalescent patients were included in the study, and early timepoints after natural infection were not analyzed.

Libraries were built with PCR. DNA from cultured CD4+ T cells underwent TCR sequencing with the Oncomine TCR Beta short-read assay at the Johns Hopkins FTIC core. Genomic DNA was extracted from the cultured CD4+ T cells with the QIAamp micro DNA kit. Oncomine TCR Beta libraries from cultured CD4+ T cells were pooled with unique dual indexes and sequenced on an Illumina iSeq 100. As for the original processing: Non-productive sequences were filtered out, and CDR3s that did not start with C, did not end with F or W, or were shorter than 7 amino acids were discarded. The MANAFEST web application identified antigen-specific clonotypes by comparing peptide-stimulated wells against reference wells and other culture wells. An FDR below 0.05, an odds ratio above 5, and a productive frequency above 0.1% in at least two of three replicate wells were required for clones to be considered positive. Clonotypes that were significantly expanded in both SARS-CoV-2 spike wells and at least one common cold coronavirus spike condition were defined as cross-reactive. Similarity between CDR3 sequences was evaluated in R version 3.6.1 using Levenshtein distances (stringdist) and unrooted phylogenetic trees (ape). In TCRdb, the public reads were trimmed at Q25 with fastp and aligned with MiXCR, with productive beta chains retained. Under each unique CDR3 protein, matching rows form one entry showing the most common genes and DNA. These V and J calls are TCRdb output, not the study's own analysis. The sample table shows roughly 20,000 distinct CDR3 sequences, and around 55% are seen once. The top ten constitute around 16% of the sample.

Reading the label with the study, this specimen's treatment or condition is: approximately 10-day PBMC culture with coronavirus spike peptide pools or control peptides (ViraFEST assay). The ViraFEST assay was used in the study, in which antigen-specific T cells were expanded with peptide pools and expanded clonotypes were subsequently identified by TCR sequencing. Positive SARS-CoV-2 PCR tests in the convalescent patients dated from March to December 2020, before Alpha, Beta and Delta variants emerged in the United States. Each well held approximately 2 million PBMCs cultured in IMDM containing roughly 5% human AB serum and approximately 9.8 IU/ml IL-2, with about 10 ug/ml peptide pools added. On days 3 and 7, half of the culture medium was replaced with fresh IL-2-containing medium. After approximately 11 days of culture, CD4+ T cells were isolated by negative selection with the EasySep CD4+ T cell isolation kit. Ficoll-Paque Plus gradient centrifugation was used to isolate PBMCs from whole blood, and the isolated PBMCs were then either used fresh or cryopreserved at -140C. Culture conditions were generally each tested in triplicate wells.

V loses 4 bases, J loses 2 bases, and the germline ends lie 10 bases apart. The germline V gene encodes CDR1 SGHRS and CDR2 YFSETQ. There are 13 amino acids in the CDR3, from cysteine to phenylalanine inclusive. CDR3 DNA only is kept here, 39 bases in frame from base 1. The V gene is TRBV5-1 and the J gene is TRBJ2-7, and TRBD2 may be the D gene, going by 5 matching bases. This receptor was taken from a human donor who had recovered from COVID-19. Source material: CD4+ T cells from blood, cultured in vitro. This receptor has the CDR3 CASSKDGTYEQYF. The DNA sequence follows: TGCGCCAGCAGCAAGGACGGGACCTACGAGCAGTACTTC.